This TCR beta chain originates from a study of CD8 T cells in ankylosing spondylitis. Whole-study findings and limits: A motif of several highly homologous TCR beta variants was seen as apparently characteristic of ankylosing spondylitis blood.

TCRdb recomputed calls from the 5' RACE reads with MiXCR, one row per CDR3 protein. The sample lists under 300,000 distinct CDR3 sequences; roughly a tenth were seen once. This clonotype has ten or more counts. No antigen is known for it. The ends were cut back, 2 bases at V and 1 base at J, with 14 bases in the middle. CDR1 is SGHTA and CDR2 is FQGTGA in the germline V gene. The CDR3 is made up of 17 amino acids. Sequencing was performed on blood, either unsorted or a sorted T cell fraction (not recorded which). This sequence was found in a male donor with ankylosing spondylitis or in good health (not recorded which). V usage is TRBV7-3 and J usage is TRBJ2-2, with no clear D. The CDR3 DNA follows: TGTGCCAGCAGCTTAGGCTGGCCAGCCCTGAACACCGGGGAGCTGTTTTTT. Translated: CASSLGWPALNTGELFF.